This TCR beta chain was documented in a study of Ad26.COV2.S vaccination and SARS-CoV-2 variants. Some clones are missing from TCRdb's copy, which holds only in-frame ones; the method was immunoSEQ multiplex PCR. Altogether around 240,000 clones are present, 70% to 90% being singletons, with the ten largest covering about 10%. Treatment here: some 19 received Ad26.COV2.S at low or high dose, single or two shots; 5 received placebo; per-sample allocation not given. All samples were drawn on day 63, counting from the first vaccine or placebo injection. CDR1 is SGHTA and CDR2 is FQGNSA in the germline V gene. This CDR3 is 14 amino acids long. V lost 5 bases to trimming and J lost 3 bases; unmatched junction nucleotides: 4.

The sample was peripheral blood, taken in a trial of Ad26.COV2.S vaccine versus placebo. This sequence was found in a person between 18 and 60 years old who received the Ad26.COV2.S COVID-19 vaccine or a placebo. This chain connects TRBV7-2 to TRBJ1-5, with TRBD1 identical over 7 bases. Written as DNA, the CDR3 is TGTGCCAGCAGCCGCGACAGGGTCAATCAGCCCCAGCATTTT. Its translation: CASSRDRVNQPQHF.